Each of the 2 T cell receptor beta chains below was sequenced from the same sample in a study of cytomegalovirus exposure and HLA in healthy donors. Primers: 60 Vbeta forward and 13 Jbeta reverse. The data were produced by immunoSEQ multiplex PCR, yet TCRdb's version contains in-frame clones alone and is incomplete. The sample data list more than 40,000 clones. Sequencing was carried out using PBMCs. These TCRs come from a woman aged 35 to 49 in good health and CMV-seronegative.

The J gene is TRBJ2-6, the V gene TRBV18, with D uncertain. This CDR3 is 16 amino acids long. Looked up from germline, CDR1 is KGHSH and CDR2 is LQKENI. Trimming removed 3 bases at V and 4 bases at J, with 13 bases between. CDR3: CASSPSVVAGANVLTF. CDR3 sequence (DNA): TGTGCCAGCTCACCGAGTGTGGTAGCCGGGGCCAACGTCCTGACTTTC. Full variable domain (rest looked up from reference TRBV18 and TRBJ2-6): NAGVMQNPRHLVRRRGQEARLRCSPMKGHSHVYWYRQLPEEGLKFMVYLQKENIIDESGMPKERFSAEFPKEGPSILRIQQVVRGDSAAYFCASSPSVVAGANVLTFGAGSRLTVL.

The CDR3 loop reads CASSDSGGAYGYTF. The CDR3, as DNA: TGTGCCAGTAGCGACTCAGGAGGGGCCTATGGCTACACCTTC. The J gene is TRBJ1-2, the V gene TRBV19; D possibly corresponds to TRBD1 (5 bases). The germline gives CDR1 LNHDA, CDR2 SQIVND (reference sequence). The CDR3 spans 14 residues. The V gene lost 6 bases and the J gene lost 4 bases, with 15 bases spanning the gap.